One sample yielded the 29 T cell receptor beta chains listed below, sequenced in a study of T cells in Graves' hyperthyroidism and ophthalmopathy. TCR beta CDR3 sequences were amplified from RNA transcripts. First-round RT-PCR with HTBI primers amplified the TCR CDR3 region. TCRdb re-derived calls from the multiplex PCR reads in MiXCR, one entry per CDR3 protein. The sample consists of around 620,000 distinct CDR3 sequences, 11% to 15% of them appearing once. The source material was blood. The source is a woman between 18 and 29 years old with Graves' ophthalmopathy.

This clonotype was observed a single time. The chain recombines TRBV4-1 with TRBJ2-2; D is unclear. Trimming took 4 bases from V and 4 from J, leaving 13 bases between them. CDR1 is MGHRA, CDR2 YSYEKL, per germline. The CDR3 runs to 15 residues. CDR3 sequence reads: CASSLSGPSTGELFF. CDR3 coding DNA: TGCGCCAGCAGCCTCTCCGGGCCGAGCACCGGGGAGCTGTTTTTT.

This clonotype was seen more than once but under ten times. The rearrangement links TRBV6-5 to TRBJ2-2; D is unresolved. This CDR3 has 14 amino acids. The V end lost 2 bases, the J end lost 4 bases, and 8 bases lay between the germline ends. Germline lookup yields CDR1 MNHEY and CDR2 SVGAGI. The CDR3 sequence: CASSYAIGTGELFF. CDR3 in DNA: TGTGCCAGCAGTTACGCGATCGGCACCGGGGAGCTGTTTTTT.

This clonotype was recorded many times. The genes are TRBV12-3 or TRBV12-4 and TRBJ1-4, with D hard to call. The CDR3 sequence is 15 residues long. V was shortened by 0 bases and J by 7 bases, with 12 bases between the two germline ends. Written as DNA, the CDR3 is TGTGCCAGCAGTTTAGCTTCGAGGCTCGGTGAAAAACTGTTTTTT. It yields the protein CASSLASRLGEKLFF.

The table lists this clonotype with many counts. The rearrangement links TRBV28 to TRBJ2-3; tentative D call: TRBD2 (6 bases). Germline V gene sequence: CDR1 MDHEN, CDR2 SYDVKM. V was clipped by 4 bases and J by 2 bases, with 7 bases between them. This CDR3 is built from 13 residues. Here the CDR3 reads CASSWDFTDTQYF. CDR3 DNA: TGTGCCAGCAGTTGGGACTTCACAGATACGCAGTATTTT.

This clonotype was recorded a few times. The CDR3 DNA reads TGTGCCAGTAGTATTTACCGGGGATCGATCTCGAGAGATAATTCACCCCTCCACTTT. Its protein product is CASSIYRGSISRDNSPLHF. The rearrangement links TRBV19 to TRBJ1-6; D unclear. This CDR3 is built from 19 residues. V lost 3 bases to trimming and J lost 5 bases, with 23 bases between them. Germline V lookup: CDR1 LNHDA, CDR2 SQIVND (reference sequence).

This chain uses TRBV5-6 with TRBJ1-6; the match to TRBD1 covers 7 bases. The trim removed 1 base at V and 5 bases at J, leaving 3 bases unmatched. Looked up from germline, CDR1 is SGHDT and CDR2 is YYEEEE. The CDR3 is 15 residues long. CDR3 nucleotides: TGTGCCAGCAGCTTGACAGGGGTGGATAATTCACCCCTCCACTTT. This translates into CASSLTGVDNSPLHF.

This clonotype was counted at least ten times. This chain joins TRBV15 and TRBJ2-7, with D possibly called TRBD1 or TRBD2 (5 bases each). The ends were cut back, 0 bases at V and 3 bases at J, with 9 bases in the middle. From germline, CDR1 is LNHNV and CDR2 YYDKDF (reference sequence). CDR3 length: 14 residues. CDR3 in amino acids: CATSRDLGVYEQYF. The CDR3 DNA is TGTGCCACCAGCAGAGATCTGGGGGTCTACGAGCAGTACTTC.

This clonotype was found many times. The rearrangement joins TRBV9 to TRBJ1-2; TRBD1 aligns across 8 bases. J lost 1 base, V lost 2 bases, and 4 bases had no gene match. CDR1 and CDR2 from the germline V gene are SGDLS and YYNGEE. The CDR3 is 15 residues long. The CDR3 loop reads CASSVSQGGNYGYTF. The CDR3 DNA reads TGTGCCAGCAGCGTGTCACAGGGGGGTAACTATGGCTACACCTTC.

The chain links TRBV6-9 to TRBJ1-2; 8 nucleotides agree with TRBD1. V was clipped by 3 bases and J by 4 bases; unmatched bases: 7. This CDR3 is built from 15 residues. The germline gives CDR1 MNHGY, CDR2 SVAAGI. The CDR3 DNA is TGTGCCAGCAGTTACGATTCAGGGGGCGGCTATGGCTACACCTTC. It codes for CASSYDSGGGYGYTF.

This clonotype was detected ten times or more. The J gene is TRBJ1-2, the V gene TRBV7-9; D is undetermined. The germline V gene encodes CDR1 SEHNR and CDR2 FQNEAQ (reference sequence). The CDR3 length is 12 residues. The V and J ends lost 5 bases and 6 bases respectively, with 10 bases between them. CDR3 sequence (DNA): TGTGCCAGCAGCCCGGCTATGGATGGCTACACCTTC. Translating it yields CASSPAMDGYTF.

This clonotype showed up many times. This sequence joins TRBV12-3 or TRBV12-4 and TRBJ2-2; a possible D gene is TRBD2 (6 bases). CDR3 length: 14 residues. V was trimmed by 5 bases and J by 7 bases, leaving 14 bases between them. The CDR3 protein is CASSLRLDGGELFF. CDR3 sequence (DNA): TGTGCCAGCAGTCTTAGACTAGACGGCGGGGAGCTGTTTTTT.

This clonotype was seen only a few times. The V gene is TRBV6-1, the J gene TRBJ1-3; 7 bases are shared with TRBD1. Germline V gene data show CDR1 as MNHNS and CDR2 as SASEGT. J was trimmed by 0 bases and V by 10 bases; bases with no gene match: 6. This CDR3 region has 14 residues. CDR3 in DNA: TGTGCCATACAGGACAGGTCCTCTGGAAACACCATATATTTT. This codes for CAIQDRSSGNTIYF.

This clonotype was counted many times. This chain links TRBV6-5 with TRBJ2-7; D unclear. Germline CDR1 reads MNHEY; CDR2 reads SVGAGI. V was trimmed by 0 bases and J by 0 bases, leaving 15 bases between them. The CDR3 sequence is 17 residues long. CDR3 region: CASSYSYSGRSSYEQYF. In DNA form, the CDR3 reads TGTGCCAGCAGTTACTCGTATAGTGGCAGGAGCTCCTACGAGCAGTACTTC.

In its sample, this clonotype was seen many times. The chain couples TRBV7-2 to TRBJ2-2; possibly TRBD1 or TRBD2 for D (5 bases each). The V gene's germline CDR1 is SGHTA and CDR2 FQGNSA. The V end lost 6 bases, the J end lost 5 bases, and 13 bases lay between the germline ends. The CDR3 is 14 residues long. CDR3 region: CASSFGTRTGELFF. The CDR3, as DNA: TGTGCCAGCAGTTTTGGGACGCGAACCGGGGAGCTGTTTTTT.

This clonotype was observed many times. This chain connects TRBV28 to TRBJ2-7; no clear D gene. CDR1 and CDR2 from the germline V gene are MDHEN and SYDVKM. V was trimmed by 5 bases and J by 1 base, leaving 9 bases between them. This CDR3 is built from 13 residues. The DNA for the CDR3 is TGTGCCAGCAGTCCCGCATTGTCCTACGAGCAGTACTTC. Protein: CASSPALSYEQYF.

This clonotype was found many times. The genes are TRBV27 and TRBJ1-1; TRBD1 might be the D (5 bases). The V gene lost 6 bases and the J gene lost 1 base, with 9 bases spanning the gap. The CDR3 runs 13 residues. Germline V gene sequence: CDR1 MNHEY, CDR2 SMNVEV (reference sequence). This CDR3 is CASSLTANTEAFF. The CDR3 DNA reads as TGTGCCAGCAGCTTGACAGCGAACACTGAAGCTTTCTTT.

This clonotype has ten or more counts. V is TRBV7-2 and J is TRBJ1-1; D is perhaps TRBD1 (5 bases). V was clipped by 6 bases and J by 0 bases, with 20 bases between them. CDR1 and CDR2 from the germline V gene are SGHTA and FQGNSA. The CDR3 is made up of 17 amino acids. CDR3 coding DNA: TGTGCCAGCAGAACCCGACGGGGGGGGGTGGTGAACACTGAAGCTTTCTTT. It yields the protein CASRTRRGGVVNTEAFF. Full variable domain (missing parts from reference TRBV7-2 and TRBJ1-1): GAGVSQSPSNKVTEKGKDVELRCDPISGHTALYWYRQSLGQGLEFLIYFQGNSAPDKSGLPSDRFSAERTGGSVSTLTIQRTQQEDSAVYLCASRTRRGGVVNTEAFFGQGTRLTVV.

On this clonotype itself: A much bigger clone sits one base away, suggesting this may be a read error. The rearrangement joins TRBV7-9 to TRBJ2-7; TRBD2 might be the D (6 bases). This CDR3 contains 18 residues. From germline, CDR1 is SEHNR and CDR2 FQNEAQ (reference sequence). This chain's CDR3 is CARSLDGSSSRGSYEQYF. The DNA for the CDR3 is TGTGCCCGCAGCTTAGACGGGAGTAGTTCAAGGGGATCCTACGAGCAGTACTTC. Together with reference TRBV7-9 and TRBJ2-7, the CDR3 gives the full variable domain: DTGVSQNPRHKITKRGQNVTFRCDPISEHNRLYWYRQTLGQGPEFLTYFQNEAQLEKSRLLSDRFSAERPKGSFSTLEIQRTEQGDSAMYLCARSLDGSSSRGSYEQYFGPGTRLTVT.

This clonotype came up many times. The chain is built from TRBV2 and TRBJ1-4, with D hard to call. This CDR3 is 12 amino acids long. Trimming left V 4 bases short and J 7 bases short, with 7 bases between. CDR1 is SNHLY, CDR2 FYNNEI, per germline. CDR3 sequence reads: CASSGPAEKLFF. CDR3 coding DNA: TGTGCCAGCAGTGGACCTGCTGAAAAACTGTTTTTT.

This clonotype came up many times. The chain joins TRBV3-1 to TRBJ2-7; 10 bases align to TRBD1. Trimming took 3 bases from V and 3 from J; bases not matched to a gene: 2. This CDR3 has 14 amino acids. In germline, CDR1 is LGHDT, CDR2 YNNKEL (reference sequence). Here the CDR3 DNA reads TGTGCCAGCAGCCATTGGACAGGGGGCTACGAGCAGTACTTC. Its translation: CASSHWTGGYEQYF.

V gene TRBV2 combines with J gene TRBJ1-1; D not certain. This CDR3 region has 14 residues. Trimming pared 4 bases from V and 3 bases from J, leaving 12 bases between. Germline assignment: CDR1 SNHLY and CDR2 FYNNEI. The CDR3, as DNA: TGTGCCAGCAGTGGGGAGGGAGGTGACACTGAAGCTTTCTTT. Its protein is CASSGEGGDTEAFF.

This clonotype appeared a few times. This chain uses TRBV6-1 with TRBJ2-1; perhaps TRBD2 as D (5 bases). Germline V gives CDR1 MNHNS, CDR2 SASEGT. V was trimmed by 7 bases and J by 8 bases, leaving 24 bases between them. This CDR3 has 16 amino acids. The CDR3 DNA follows: TGTGCCAGCAACCAAAACCTCCCTCTGGCGGGCGATGAGCAGTTCTTC. Protein: CASNQNLPLAGDEQFF.

At least ten counts were recorded for this clonotype. V gene TRBV4-2 combines with J gene TRBJ2-1; D unclear. The germline V gene has CDR1 LGHNA and CDR2 YNFKEQ. This CDR3 is 16 amino acids long. The V end was cut by 0 bases, the J end by 0 bases, with 9 bases between. The CDR3 reads CASSQDVKSSYNEQFF. The CDR3 region has the DNA TGTGCCAGCAGCCAAGATGTGAAGAGCTCCTACAATGAGCAGTTCTTC.

The sample holds many counts of this clonotype. The rearrangement links TRBV10-3 to TRBJ2-2, with 8 bases that match TRBD2. Germline lookup yields CDR1 ENHRY and CDR2 SYGVKD. This CDR3 is built from 14 residues. Losses at the gene ends were 10 bases for V and 4 bases for J; bases not matched to a gene: 8. The CDR3 DNA sequence: TGTGCCACCGGGGGGGGACGTGTCACCGGGGAGCTGTTTTTT. Translating it yields CATGGGRVTGELFF.

In its sample, this clonotype was seen many times. The chain has TRBV28 and TRBJ2-7; 7 nucleotides line up with TRBD1. Looked up from germline, CDR1 is MDHEN and CDR2 is SYDVKM. J was trimmed by 0 bases and V by 7 bases; bases with no gene match: 9. The CDR3 is made up of 15 amino acids. DNA for the CDR3: TGTGCCAGCATCCCGACCGGGACAGCCTCCTACGAGCAGTACTTC. Protein product: CASIPTGTASYEQYF.

This clonotype was detected ten times or more. This CDR3 reads CASIGVPTPETQYF. CDR3 nucleotides: TGTGCCAGCATTGGCGTCCCTACCCCAGAGACCCAGTACTTC. The chain combines TRBV2 with TRBJ2-5, with D uncertain. This CDR3 has 14 residues. Germline CDR1 and CDR2: SNHLY and FYNNEI. Trimming removed 7 bases at V and 4 bases at J, with 16 bases between.

This clonotype was recorded at least ten times. The chain combines TRBV7-2 with TRBJ2-7; 7 positions match TRBD2. Germline CDR1 reads SGHTA; CDR2 reads FQGNSA. After removal of 5 bases from V and 6 bases from J, the junction contained 4 bases not matched to a gene. The length of the CDR3 is 12 residues. CDR3 amino acids: CASSGTTVEQYF. The CDR3, as DNA: TGTGCCAGCAGCGGGACTACTGTCGAGCAGTACTTC. Filled out from reference TRBV7-2 and TRBJ2-7, the complete variable domain reads GAGVSQSPSNKVTEKGKDVELRCDPISGHTALYWYRQSLGQGLEFLIYFQGNSAPDKSGLPSDRFSAERTGGSVSTLTIQRTQQEDSAVYLCASSGTTVEQYFGPGTRLTVT.

This clonotype has more than one count but fewer than ten. V and J are TRBV2 and TRBJ2-7; D gene ambiguous. Between the trimmed V and J ends, which lost 5 bases and 7 bases, there was a span of 18 bases. Germline values: CDR1 SNHLY, CDR2 FYNNEI. CDR3 length equals 14 residues. CDR3 nucleotide sequence: TGTGCCAGCAGTCCCAGCCGTCCGGTGGGGGAGCAGTACTTC. As protein: CASSPSRPVGEQYF.

There are many counts of this clonotype. CDR3 amino acids: CAWRGPGGYGYTF. The CDR3 coding sequence is TGTGCCTGGAGGGGCCCCGGAGGCTATGGCTACACCTTC. The chain carries TRBV30 and TRBJ1-2; D not resolved. Looked up from germline, CDR1 is GTSNPN and CDR2 is SVGIG (reference sequence). CDR3 length: 13 amino acids. Trimming pared 3 bases from V and 4 bases from J, leaving 12 bases between.